Presented here are 15 T cell receptor beta chains from one specimen sequenced in a study of T cells after yellow fever vaccination. TCRdb used MiXCR to reprocess the 5' RACE reads, holding one entry per CDR3 protein. The sample includes approximately 250,000 distinct CDR3 sequences, 5.2% of them seen just once. The sample in question was CD4+ T cells sorted from PBMCs, obtained on the day of the yellow fever booster vaccination. The receptors shown here come from a man younger than 35 who received the YFV17D yellow fever vaccine.

In its sample, this clonotype was seen a few times. The J gene is TRBJ1-3, the V gene TRBV28; D not certain. Deletions cut 6 bases from V and 0 bases from J, with 12 bases between. Looked up from germline, CDR1 is MDHEN and CDR2 is SYDVKM. The length of the CDR3 is 15 residues. CDR3 nucleotide sequence: TGTGCCAGCAGCGGGTGGCGGTTCTCTGGAAACACCATATATTTT. Translated, it gives CASSGWRFSGNTIYF.

The chain combines TRBV3-1 with TRBJ2-3, with D hard to call. CDR3 length: 14 amino acids. Germline CDR1 and CDR2: LGHDT and YNNKEL (reference sequence). V dropped 4 bases and J dropped 2 bases, with 10 bases sitting between them. The CDR3 is CASSPRSPTDTQYF. CDR3 nucleotide sequence: TGTGCCAGCAGCCCCCGATCCCCCACAGATACGCAGTATTTT.

This clonotype was seen a handful of times. The chain recombines TRBV18 with TRBJ2-6, with a possible D match to TRBD1 (5 bases). Germline V gene data show CDR1 as KGHSH and CDR2 as LQKENI. Trimming removed 3 bases from V and 0 bases from J, with 9 bases in between. The CDR3 sequence is 16 residues long. CDR3 protein: CASSPTAGSGANVLTF. The CDR3 coding sequence is TGTGCCAGCTCACCGACAGCTGGCTCTGGGGCCAACGTCCTGACTTTC.

This clonotype was seen ten or more times. One end of the junction is discordant with germline, which a read error may explain. This chain uses TRBV5-1 with TRBJ2-5; 8 bases map to TRBD2. Germline CDR1 reads SGHRS; CDR2 reads YFSETQ. This CDR3 is 13 amino acids long. The CDR3 region is CASTTSGGETQYF. CDR3 DNA: TGTGCCAGCACCACTAGCGGCGGGGAGACCCAGTACTTC.

This clonotype was observed a handful of times. Relative to the germline gene, one junction end is altered; a read error may explain this. The V and J genes are TRBV4-3 and TRBJ2-1; D call uncertain. The CDR3 runs 15 residues. CDR1 and CDR2 (germline): LGHNA, YSLEER. The CDR3 DNA reads TGCGCCAGCAGCCAATTGTCAGATGCCGGCAATCAGCAGTTCTTC. Amino acid sequence: CASSQLSDAGNQQFF.

The chain links TRBV2 to TRBJ1-2, with 8 bases fitting TRBD1. The CDR3 consists of 13 residues. Per the germline V gene, CDR1 is SNHLY and CDR2 is FYNNEI. Trimming took 2 bases from V and 7 from J; bases not matched to a gene: 3. The CDR3 spells CASSEQGAGGYTF. For the CDR3, the DNA is TGTGCCAGCAGTGAACAGGGGGCCGGTGGCTACACCTTC.

This clonotype was seen only a few times. The rearrangement joins TRBV19 to TRBJ2-5, with 7 bases fitting TRBD1. Germline V lookup: CDR1 LNHDA, CDR2 SQIVND (reference sequence). V trimming: 3 bases; J trimming: 4 bases; junction bases outside the gene matches: 8. The CDR3 is made up of 15 amino acids. Here the CDR3 reads CASSIVGRGRETQYF. Here the CDR3 DNA reads TGTGCCAGTAGTATCGTCGGAAGGGGGCGAGAGACCCAGTACTTC.

The chain couples TRBV20-1 to TRBJ2-1, with 12 nucleotides matching TRBD2. The length of the CDR3 is 14 residues. The germline V gene has CDR1 DFQATT and CDR2 SNEGSKA (reference sequence). J was trimmed by 9 bases and V by 5 bases; bases with no gene match: 8. CDR3: CSALGLAGPGEQFF. As DNA, the CDR3 is TGCAGTGCTTTAGGACTAGCGGGGCCCGGTGAGCAGTTCTTC.

This clonotype was seen a handful of times. J is TRBJ2-7 and V is TRBV11-2; D might be TRBD2 (6 bases). This CDR3 contains 15 residues. From germline, CDR1 is SGHAT and CDR2 FQNNGV. Trimming cost V 2 bases and J 0 bases, with 11 bases left between them. The CDR3 DNA reads TGTGCCAGCAGCTTACGGGACTCTAACTCCTACGAGCAGTACTTC. It specifies CASSLRDSNSYEQYF.

This clonotype was picked up many times. This chain joins TRBV20-1 and TRBJ1-2, with D unclear. Trimming removed 6 bases at V and 6 bases at J, with 20 bases between. The CDR3 is 14 residues long. Looked up from germline, CDR1 is DFQATT and CDR2 is SNEGSKA (reference sequence). For the CDR3, the DNA is TGCAGTGCCACGAGGAGAAGTTTTTTTGATGGCTACACCTTC. This codes for CSATRRSFFDGYTF.

V is TRBV28 and J is TRBJ1-5; D is perhaps TRBD1 (5 bases). This CDR3 spans 13 amino acids. Trimming cost V 7 bases and J 6 bases, with 13 bases left between them. The V gene's germline CDR1 is MDHEN and CDR2 SYDVKM. CDR3 amino acids: CASKGIVGQPQHF. The CDR3 DNA reads as TGTGCCAGCAAGGGGATTGTAGGTCAGCCCCAGCATTTT.

This clonotype came up a few times. J is TRBJ2-7 and V is TRBV6-5, with 9 bases fitting TRBD2. Germline V gene sequence: CDR1 MNHEY, CDR2 SVGAGI. Unmatched junction bases numbered 4, after V lost 0 bases and J lost 1 base. The CDR3 covers 16 residues. CDR3 residues: CASSYSNAGGSYEQYF. The CDR3 bases are TGTGCCAGCAGTTACTCGAACGCGGGGGGGTCCTACGAGCAGTACTTC.

This clonotype was detected only a few times. V usage is TRBV12-3 or TRBV12-4 and J usage is TRBJ2-7; tentative D call: TRBD2 (5 bases). This CDR3 has 14 amino acids. V was pared by 6 bases and J by 0 bases, with 12 bases between. The CDR3 DNA is TGTGCCAGCAGGTCGGGTGGAGGCTCCTACGAGCAGTACTTC. This codes for CASRSGGGSYEQYF.

This clonotype has ten or more counts. This chain joins TRBV5-1 and TRBJ2-7, with TRBD1 matching over 8 bases. The length of the CDR3 is 13 residues. Germline lookup yields CDR1 SGHRS and CDR2 YFSETQ. Trimming removed 6 bases from V and 0 bases from J; junction bases left unmatched: 2. The CDR3 nucleotides are TGCGCCAGCAAACAGGGGGACTCCTACGAGCAGTACGTC. Its protein is CASKQGDSYEQYV.

The chain uses TRBV20-1 and TRBJ2-7; D is unclear. CDR3 length equals 13 residues. Trimming stripped 2 bases from V and 0 bases from J, with 8 bases between. Looked up from germline, CDR1 is DFQATT and CDR2 is SNEGSKA (reference sequence). The CDR3 DNA reads TGCAGTGCTAGATGGCTCCTCTCCTACGAGCAGTACTTC. It is translated as CSARWLLSYEQYF.